The TCR beta chain under discussion was sequenced for a study of radiotherapy plus CTLA-4 blockade in lung cancer. General study results and limits: Interferon-beta and early blood T cell clone dynamics reportedly predicted response best. Expansion of tumor-derived TCR clones was observed in blood after radiotherapy plus ipilimumab.

Focal radiation plus CTLA-4 blockade with ipilimumab was given to patients with chemo-refractory metastatic non-small-cell lung cancer. Sequencing was performed with immunoSEQ multiplex PCR; in TCRdb, only in-frame clones are kept and a portion is missing. The top ten hold more than 12% of the sample, which has about 88,000 clones, about three quarters seen once. Concerning this clone itself: Its cognate antigen is unknown.

V was clipped by 3 bases and J by 3 bases, with 9 bases between them. This CDR3 spans 12 amino acids. CDR1 SQVTM and CDR2 ANQGSEA come from the germline V gene. This receptor was taken from a human donor with non-small cell lung cancer that progressed on radiotherapy plus ipilimumab. The starting material was peripheral blood, obtained from a patient treated with radiotherapy plus ipilimumab. The V call is TRBV29-1, the J call TRBJ2-7; either TRBD1 or TRBD2 may fit D (5 bases each). Written as DNA, the CDR3 is TGCAGCGTTGAGGGGGATATCTACGAGCAGTACTTC. Protein sequence: CSVEGDIYEQYF.